The 32 T cell receptor beta chains below were found in one sample sequenced in a study of neurological immune-mediated disorders. Regarding time point: longitudinal time-point 2. TCRdb analysed the 5' RACE reads with MiXCR anew, one entry per CDR3 protein. The sample shows roughly 80,000 distinct CDR3 sequences, 5% to 6.5% of them seen only once. Material: PBMCs. These receptors originate from a woman aged 55 to 70 with multiple sclerosis.

This clonotype has just a few counts. V gene TRBV2 combines with J gene TRBJ2-7, with D tentatively TRBD1 (6 bases). The CDR3 is 13 residues long. Germline V gene data show CDR1 as SNHLY and CDR2 as FYNNEI. V lost 8 bases and J 0 bases, leaving 11 bases between the germline ends. The CDR3, as DNA: TGTGCCAGCCTCAGGGGAGCCTCCTACGAGCAGTACTTC. Translated: CASLRGASYEQYF.

This clonotype was counted ten times or more. The rearrangement links TRBV2 to TRBJ2-7, with 14 bases that match TRBD2. The CDR3 totals 18 residues. Germline CDR1 is SNHLY and CDR2 is FYNNEI. The ends lost 6 bases at V and 4 bases at J; junction bases unmatched: 14. The CDR3 nucleotides are TGTGCCAGCAGGGAGATCACCGCTGGACTAGCGGGGGGATACGAGCAGTACTTC. Amino acids: CASREITAGLAGGYEQYF.

This clonotype was seen at least ten times. The chain employs TRBV29-1 and TRBJ2-7; 7 bases align to TRBD1. Germline V lookup: CDR1 SQVTM, CDR2 ANQGSEA. V trimming: 0 bases; J trimming: 0 bases; junction bases outside the gene matches: 11. This CDR3 spans 17 amino acids. The DNA of the CDR3 is TGCAGCGTTGAAGATCCCCGGACAGGAAGCAGCTCCTACGAGCAGTACTTC. Translated, it gives CSVEDPRTGSSSYEQYF.

There are many counts of this clonotype. The chain couples TRBV5-1 to TRBJ1-1, with a tentative D call TRBD1 (6 bases). The CDR3 sequence is 13 residues long. The V end lost 0 bases, the J end lost 11 bases, and 14 bases lay between the germline ends. Germline V gene data show CDR1 as SGHRS and CDR2 as YFSETQ. The CDR3 nucleotides are TGCGCCAGCAGCTTGGAGGGGGAACTGGAGGCTTTCTTT. Protein: CASSLEGELEAFF.

This clonotype has a count of ten or more. In DNA form, the CDR3 reads TGCAGTGCTAGAGTTCGGCGGGGGGGAGGGGATACGCAGTATTTT. Residues: CSARVRRGGGDTQYF. This chain connects TRBV20-1 to TRBJ2-3; 9 nucleotides agree with TRBD2. After removal of 1 base from V and 6 bases from J, the junction contained 8 bases not matched to a gene. This CDR3 comprises 15 residues. Germline CDR1 and CDR2: DFQATT and SNEGSKA (reference sequence).

This clonotype occurred many times. The chain joins TRBV5-1 to TRBJ2-1, with 7 bases lining up with TRBD2. Trimming removed 0 bases from V and 6 bases from J; junction bases left unmatched: 3. CDR1 is SGHRS, CDR2 YFSETQ, per germline. The CDR3 runs to 14 residues. As DNA, the CDR3 is TGCGCCAGCAGCTTGGGGGAGGGGACCAATGAGCAGTTCTTC. This translates into CASSLGEGTNEQFF.

There are many counts of this clonotype. The genes are TRBV20-1 and TRBJ1-3; D not resolved. Trimming took off 6 bases at V and 0 bases at J, with 12 bases between the two ends. This CDR3 comprises 14 residues. Germline lookup yields CDR1 DFQATT and CDR2 SNEGSKA (reference sequence). CDR3 loop: CSACTVGSGNTIYF. The CDR3 DNA reads TGCAGTGCCTGTACCGTCGGCTCTGGAAACACCATATATTTT.

This clonotype is labeled medium-sized. This sequence joins TRBV20-1 and TRBJ1-2; possibly TRBD1 for D (6 bases). This CDR3 comprises 13 residues. The germline V and J ends were trimmed by 6 bases and 7 bases, with 18 bases remaining between them. CDR1 is DFQATT and CDR2 is SNEGSKA in the germline V gene (reference sequence). The CDR3 reads CSAPRWAGAGYTF. The DNA for the CDR3 is TGCAGTGCCCCGCGGTGGGCAGGGGCTGGCTACACCTTC.

This clonotype occurred many times. The chain uses TRBV5-6 and TRBJ1-1; no firm D call. Germline V gene lookup returns CDR1 SGHDT and CDR2 YYEEEE. Trimming removed 6 bases at V and 2 bases at J, with 14 bases between. The CDR3 length is 14 residues. CDR3 bases: TGTGCCAGCACCGGCAGGCGCTCAAACACTGAAGCTTTCTTT. As protein: CASTGRRSNTEAFF.

This clonotype has a count of ten or more. The chain carries TRBV4-1 and TRBJ1-1; D is uncertain. CDR3 length: 19 residues. V was pared by 4 bases and J by 4 bases, with 28 bases between. In germline, CDR1 is MGHRA, CDR2 YSYEKL. The CDR3 sequence is CASSRIHMGNIGSGTEAFF. In DNA form, the CDR3 reads TGCGCCAGCAGCCGCATTCATATGGGAAATATCGGTTCGGGCACTGAAGCTTTCTTT.

This clonotype has ten or more counts. The chain has TRBV29-1 and TRBJ2-1; D tentatively reads TRBD1 or TRBD2 (5 bases each). V was pared by 7 bases and J by 6 bases, with 13 bases between. The length of the CDR3 is 12 residues. Germline-derived CDR1 and CDR2 are SQVTM and ANQGSEA. In DNA form, the CDR3 reads TGCAGCGGTGGAGGACACGCCAATGAGCAGTTCTTC. This gives the protein CSGGGHANEQFF.

This chain uses TRBV7-6 with TRBJ2-7, with 8 bases lining up with TRBD1. V was clipped by 4 bases and J by 7 bases; unmatched bases: 15. The CDR3 sequence is 16 residues long. Germline lookup yields CDR1 SGHVS and CDR2 FNYEAQ. The CDR3 DNA is TGTGCCAGCAGCTCCGGGACAGGCTCCCCACTGAAAGAGCAGTACTTC. Protein product: CASSSGTGSPLKEQYF.

In this sample, this clonotype turned up many times. The CDR3 region has the DNA TGTGCCTGGGCTGGCGGAGACTCGAGCTCCTACGAGCAGTACTTC. Translation: CAWAGGDSSSYEQYF. This chain connects TRBV30 to TRBJ2-7; D unresolved. CDR3 length: 15 residues. V lost 5 bases, J lost 0 bases, and 17 bases lay in between. Germline lookup yields CDR1 GTSNPN and CDR2 SVGIG (reference sequence).

Many counts were recorded for this clonotype. The genes are TRBV20-1 and TRBJ2-3; TRBD2 agrees at 14 bases. The CDR3 has 18 residues. Germline CDR1 reads DFQATT; CDR2 reads SNEGSKA (reference sequence). The junction had 15 bases not matched to a gene; V was cut back by 6 bases and J by 4 bases. CDR3 sequence: CSAVIPGTSGGHADTQYF. CDR3 nucleotide sequence: TGCAGTGCCGTGATCCCCGGGACTAGCGGGGGCCACGCAGATACGCAGTATTTT.

There are many counts of this clonotype. V and J are TRBV12-3 or TRBV12-4 and TRBJ1-2; 7 positions agree with TRBD1. This CDR3 has 15 amino acids. After removal of 4 bases from V and 8 bases from J, the junction contained 13 bases not matched to a gene. This chain's CDR3 is CASSSGQASLGGYTF. DNA of the CDR3: TGTGCCAGCAGTTCAGGACAGGCGAGTCTTGGAGGCTACACCTTC.

This clonotype occurred many times. The chain combines TRBV7-9 with TRBJ1-5; maybe TRBD1 (6 bases). CDR1 is SEHNR, CDR2 FQNEAQ, per germline (reference sequence). The V end was cut by 5 bases, the J end by 4 bases, with 15 bases between. The CDR3 is 15 amino acids. CDR3 protein: CASSPPGTLNQPQHF. As DNA, the CDR3 is TGTGCCAGCAGCCCTCCCGGGACACTAAATCAGCCCCAGCATTTT.

For the CDR3, the DNA is TGCAGTGCTAGAGGGGGGGGTATGGGAGATACGCAGTATTTT. Its translation is CSARGGGMGDTQYF. This chain connects TRBV20-1 to TRBJ2-3, with 7 nucleotides matching TRBD2. The CDR3 runs to 14 residues. V shed 1 base and J 5 bases; nucleotides not matched to a gene: 6. Germline V gene data show CDR1 as DFQATT and CDR2 as SNEGSKA (reference sequence).

This clonotype was counted only a few times. This rearrangement joins TRBV28 to TRBJ2-7, with D tentatively TRBD1 or TRBD2 (5 bases each). CDR3 length equals 15 residues. Germline values: CDR1 MDHEN, CDR2 SYDVKM. Between the trimmed V and J ends, which lost 1 base and 0 bases, there was a span of 10 bases. The CDR3 protein is CASSLFGGTSYEQYF. The CDR3 DNA reads as TGTGCCAGCAGTTTATTTGGGGGAACCTCCTACGAGCAGTACTTC.

This clonotype appeared many times. This chain links TRBV7-6 with TRBJ1-3; no definite D call. Trimming shortened V by 1 base and J by 0 bases, and 10 bases separated the two germline ends. The germline V gene has CDR1 SGHVS and CDR2 FNYEAQ. The CDR3 runs 16 residues. The CDR3 loop reads CASSLVAGHSGNTIYF. The CDR3 nucleotides read TGTGCCAGCAGCTTAGTGGCAGGTCACTCTGGAAACACCATATATTTT.

About this clonotype: At one end, the junction sequence differs from germline, possibly due to a read error. The chain links TRBV12-3 or TRBV12-4 to TRBJ2-2; D tentatively fits TRBD1 or TRBD2 (5 bases each). This CDR3 comprises 13 residues. The CDR3 region is CAGAAQDTVELFF. The DNA for the CDR3 is TGTGCCGGAGCGGCCCAGGACACCGTGGAGCTGTTTTTT.

The chain couples TRBV5-1 to TRBJ2-7; D perhaps matches TRBD1 (5 bases). This CDR3 has 14 amino acids. V was cut by 0 bases and J by 1 base, with 8 bases left in between. The germline CDR1 and CDR2 sequences are SGHRS and YFSETQ. Here the CDR3 reads CASSLVGASYEQYF. CDR3 nucleotide sequence: TGCGCCAGCAGCTTGGTTGGGGCATCCTACGAGCAGTACTTC.

This clonotype appeared many times. This chain joins TRBV6-1 and TRBJ1-2; no definite D call. The V gene lost 2 bases and the J gene lost 6 bases, with 10 bases spanning the gap. Germline CDR1 and CDR2: MNHNS and SASEGT. The CDR3 covers 13 residues. CDR3 sequence: CASSEQAVDGYTF. Written as DNA, the CDR3 is TGTGCCAGCAGTGAACAGGCGGTGGATGGCTACACCTTC.

This clonotype was detected ten times or more. The J gene is TRBJ1-1, the V gene TRBV12-3 or TRBV12-4, with D perhaps TRBD1 (6 bases). This CDR3 is 14 amino acids long. The V end was cut by 7 bases, the J end by 6 bases, with 18 bases between. CDR3 residues: CASTRRGGYAEAFF. The CDR3 bases are TGTGCCAGCACGCGCAGGGGCGGGTACGCTGAAGCTTTCTTT.

This clonotype came up many times. Germline is not matched at one junction end, which may reflect a read error. The V and J genes are TRBV7-7 and TRBJ2-5, with TRBD2 matching 8 bases. CDR3 size: 14 residues. CDR1 and CDR2 (germline): SSHAT, FNYEAQ (reference sequence). The CDR3 region has the DNA TGTGCTAGCAGCCCTACCGGGAGGGGAGAGACCCAGTACTTC. Translated: CASSPTGRGETQYF.

This clonotype was seen a few times. The chain joins TRBV12-3 or TRBV12-4 to TRBJ2-3; TRBD2 agrees at 8 bases. V trimming: 7 bases; J trimming: 7 bases; junction bases outside the gene matches: 13. The CDR3 loop spans 15 amino acids. The CDR3, as DNA: TGTGCCAGCATCGGCTGGGGCGGGGGGATATATACGCAGTATTTT. This translates into CASIGWGGGIYTQYF.

The table lists this clonotype with many counts. This chain uses TRBV7-6 with TRBJ1-1; 9 nucleotides match TRBD1. Trimming cost V 5 bases and J 4 bases; bases outside gene matches: 8. Germline V gives CDR1 SGHVS, CDR2 FNYEAQ. The CDR3 is 15 amino acids. The CDR3, as DNA: TGTGCCAGCAGCCCGCGACAGGGGGTAGGCACTGAAGCTTTCTTT. It is translated as CASSPRQGVGTEAFF.

This clonotype was counted at least ten times. The chain carries TRBV5-1 and TRBJ2-3, with D possibly being TRBD1 (6 bases). Germline V gene sequence: CDR1 SGHRS, CDR2 YFSETQ. V lost 2 bases and J lost 0, with 13 bases in between. This CDR3 spans 16 amino acids. The CDR3 reads CASSFADRTSTDTQYF. The CDR3 DNA reads TGCGCCAGCAGCTTCGCGGACAGAACTAGCACAGATACGCAGTATTTT.

This clonotype showed up many times. This rearrangement joins TRBV29-1 to TRBJ1-3; no firm D call. V shed 7 bases and J shed 4 bases, with 17 bases lying between them. Looked up from germline, CDR1 is SQVTM and CDR2 is ANQGSEA. This CDR3 spans 14 amino acids. The CDR3 is CSASTGSGGNTIYF. The CDR3 bases are TGCAGCGCCTCGACGGGGAGTGGAGGAAACACCATATATTTT.

As to this clonotype: This clone may be a read error of a much larger clone one base away. The J gene is TRBJ2-1, the V gene TRBV25-1; D unresolved. There are 14 residues in the CDR3. Trimming shortened V by 5 bases and J by 5 bases, and 13 bases separated the two germline ends. The germline V gene has CDR1 MGHDK and CDR2 SYGVNS. CDR3 sequence reads: CASSLPGSNNEQFF. The DNA of the CDR3 is TGTGCCAGCAGTCTTCCCGGGTCGAACAATGAGCAGTTCTTC.

This clonotype has ten or more counts. The chain combines TRBV3-1 with TRBJ1-1; no clear D gene. The germline gives CDR1 LGHDT, CDR2 YNNKEL (reference sequence). With 3 bases removed from V and 8 bases from J, the gap between germline ends came to 7 bases. This CDR3 contains 11 residues. CDR3 sequence: CASSQKDEAFF. As DNA, the CDR3 is TGTGCCAGCAGCCAGAAAGACGAAGCTTTCTTT.

This clonotype was observed at least ten times. V usage is TRBV3-1 and J usage is TRBJ2-5, with D perhaps matching TRBD1 (6 bases). The CDR3 spans 14 residues. V was shortened by 3 bases and J by 2 bases, with 10 bases between the two germline ends. The germline V gene has CDR1 LGHDT and CDR2 YNNKEL (reference sequence). CDR3 nucleotide sequence: TGTGCCAGCAGCCAGGCCGGACAGCAAGAGACCCAGTACTTC. This gives the protein CASSQAGQQETQYF.

This clonotype turned up a few times. The V call is TRBV7-9, the J call TRBJ1-2; 7 bases are a match to TRBD1. V was pared by 1 base and J by 1 base, with 3 bases of the junction left unmatched. The germline V gene has CDR1 SEHNR and CDR2 FQNEAQ (reference sequence). There are 15 residues in the CDR3. The CDR3 DNA reads as TGTGCCAGCAGCTTAGTTCCAGGGGGTAACTATGGCTACACCTTC. Its translation is CASSLVPGGNYGYTF.